This T cell receptor beta chain was identified in a study of blood T cell repertoires in COVID-19. Study overall: Acute and convalescent COVID-19 specimens originated in the United States, Italy and Spain. PBMCs, B-cell-depleted T cells, or T cells were the source of the cDNA or gDNA that made up the material.

Original data processing: Reference gene primer amplification gave estimated nucleated cell counts. The assay was immunoSEQ multiplex PCR, and TCRdb's table has in-frame clones only and misses some. V and J calls and clone size come straight from that table; D and trimming were deduced from the DNA. The sample lists roughly 160,000 clones; about 86% were seen once. This clone was detected once. The sequence derives from a woman in her 70s who had recovered from COVID-19. The sample taken for sequencing was peripheral blood.

The CDR3 region is CASSQGDRGDEQYF. Written as DNA, the CDR3 is TGCGCCAGCAGCCAAGGGGACAGGGGAGACGAGCAGTACTTC. The J gene is TRBJ2-7, the V gene TRBV4-1; TRBD1 matches 10 bases. The trim removed 1 base at V and 5 bases at J, leaving 2 bases unmatched. Germline V gives CDR1 MGHRA, CDR2 YSYEKL. The CDR3 totals 14 residues.